The T cell receptor beta chain described here comes from a study of T cell changes during pregnancy in multiple sclerosis. Germline V gene lookup returns CDR1 SGHNT and CDR2 YENEEA. Unmatched junction bases numbered 6, after V lost 3 bases and J lost 3 bases. The CDR3 extends over 16 amino acids. This table comes from immunoSEQ multiplex PCR, and its TCRdb copy is limited to in-frame clones, with some not included. The sample holds 85,000 to 110,000 clones, around 91% seen once. This chain joins TRBV11-3 and TRBJ2-7; 12 bases map to TRBD2. The origin of this receptor is a female donor with multiple sclerosis, enrolled in a pregnancy study. Sequenced here: peripheral blood, sampled after pregnancy. Here the CDR3 DNA reads TGTGCCAGCAGCTTTACTAGCGGGGGGTACCTCTACGAGCAGTACTTC. Its translation is CASSFTSGGYLYEQYF.